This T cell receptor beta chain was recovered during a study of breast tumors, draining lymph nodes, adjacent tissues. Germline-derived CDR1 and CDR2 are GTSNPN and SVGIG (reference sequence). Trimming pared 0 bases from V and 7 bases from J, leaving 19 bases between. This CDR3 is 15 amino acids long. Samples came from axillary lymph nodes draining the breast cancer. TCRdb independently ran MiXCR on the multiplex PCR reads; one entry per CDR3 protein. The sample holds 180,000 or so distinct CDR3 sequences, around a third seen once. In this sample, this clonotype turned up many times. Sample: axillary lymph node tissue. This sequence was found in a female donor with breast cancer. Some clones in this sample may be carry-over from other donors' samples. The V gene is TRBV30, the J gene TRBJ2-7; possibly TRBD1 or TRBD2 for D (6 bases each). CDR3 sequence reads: CAWSVLGRGAGEQYF. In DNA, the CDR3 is TGTGCCTGGAGTGTACTCGGAAGGGGGGCGGGTGAGCAGTACTTC.